One sample yielded the 12 T cell receptor beta chains listed below, sequenced in a study of T-cell reconstitution after alpha-beta-depleted transplantation in children. Researchers prepared the TCRbeta library using unique molecular identifiers, the study reports. TCRdb called the PCR reads again in MiXCR, with one record for every CDR3 protein. This repertoire shows around 670,000 distinct CDR3 sequences, about 12% found once; its top ten account for 0.79%. The starting material was PBMCs, obtained before TCRalphabeta/CD19-depleted stem cell transplant. The origin of the receptors is a girl aged 2 to 9 with congenital amegakaryocytic thrombocytopenia, due to receive a stem cell transplant.

This clonotype came up many times. V usage is TRBV29-1 and J usage is TRBJ2-3; TRBD2 might be the D (5 bases). The germline gives CDR1 SQVTM, CDR2 ANQGSEA. V gave up 6 bases and J gave up 5 bases, with 18 bases separating them. This CDR3 spans 14 amino acids. The CDR3 is CSVAGSEAQDTQYF. Written as DNA, the CDR3 is TGCAGCGTGGCTGGGTCGGAGGCACAAGATACGCAGTATTTT.

Turning to this clonotype: Given a much more abundant clone one base away, this may be a read error. The chain is built from TRBV7-2 and TRBJ2-3; 10 nucleotides agree with TRBD2. The CDR3 length is 16 residues. The germline CDR1 and CDR2 sequences are SGHTA and FQGNSA. After removal of 10 bases from V and 5 bases from J, the junction contained 15 bases not matched to a gene. CDR3: CANRFLAGEGVDTQYF. CDR3 bases: TGTGCCAACAGATTTCTAGCGGGAGAGGGTGTAGATACGCAGTATTTT.

This clonotype was picked up many times. The V and J genes are TRBV10-3 and TRBJ2-7, with 7 bases that match TRBD2. Germline V CDR1 and CDR2: ENHRY, SYGVKD. The CDR3 length is 13 residues. V lost 8 bases to trimming and J lost 4 bases; unmatched junction nucleotides: 8. The CDR3 DNA reads as TGTGCCATCCGGCTAGCGGATGGGTACGAGCAGTACTTC. Protein: CAIRLADGYEQYF.

This chain links TRBV5-1 with TRBJ1-1; D might be TRBD1 (6 bases). V gave up 4 bases and J gave up 4 bases, with 17 bases separating them. CDR1 and CDR2 from the germline V gene are SGHRS and YFSETQ. The CDR3 contains 15 residues. CDR3 sequence reads: CASSPTGTRGTEAFF. In DNA form, the CDR3 reads TGCGCCAGCAGCCCTACCGGGACAAGGGGCACTGAAGCTTTCTTT.

The CDR3 loop is CATSTGVSNYNEQFF. CDR3 nucleotides: TGTGCCACCTCGACAGGGGTCTCCAACTACAATGAGCAGTTCTTC. J is TRBJ2-1 and V is TRBV10-3; TRBD1 agrees at 8 bases. The CDR3 covers 15 residues. Germline V lookup: CDR1 ENHRY, CDR2 SYGVKD. The J segment lost 3 bases and the V segment lost 10 bases, leaving 11 bases of the junction unmatched.

This clonotype was observed many times. This rearrangement joins TRBV12-3 or TRBV12-4 to TRBJ1-1; D might be TRBD1 (5 bases). This CDR3 is 12 amino acids long. Between the trimmed V and J ends, which lost 4 bases and 6 bases, there was a span of 9 bases. The CDR3 spells CASSSLGAEAFF. The CDR3 DNA follows: TGTGCCAGCAGTTCTTTGGGGGCTGAAGCTTTCTTT.

This chain joins TRBV10-3 and TRBJ2-7; 8 nucleotides line up with TRBD2. The CDR3 contains 15 residues. V shed 3 bases and J 4 bases; nucleotides not matched to a gene: 8. Germline CDR1 and CDR2: ENHRY and SYGVKD. CDR3 sequence (DNA): TGTGCCATCAGTGAAACCAGCGGGAGAGGATACGAGCAGTACTTC. Its translation: CAISETSGRGYEQYF.

The chain has TRBV2 and TRBJ2-7; D tentatively fits TRBD1 or TRBD2 (5 bases each). The germline CDR1 and CDR2 sequences are SNHLY and FYNNEI. This CDR3 has 11 amino acids. Trimming left V 8 bases short and J 9 bases short, with 14 bases between. The CDR3 protein is CASVSGSGQYF. In DNA form, the CDR3 reads TGTGCCAGCGTTTCAGGGAGCGGGCAGTACTTC.

This clonotype was found once. The rearrangement links TRBV27 to TRBJ1-1, with 9 bases matching TRBD1. Looked up from germline, CDR1 is MNHEY and CDR2 is SMNVEV (reference sequence). V was clipped by 6 bases and J by 4 bases; unmatched bases: 9. The CDR3 contains 15 residues. The CDR3 sequence: CASSQLTGGLTEAFF. CDR3 coding DNA: TGTGCCAGCAGCCAACTCACAGGGGGCCTCACTGAAGCTTTCTTT.

Many counts were recorded for this clonotype. Here the CDR3 reads CASSSTPGYQETQYF. Written as DNA, the CDR3 is TGCGCCAGCAGCTCTACACCAGGGTACCAAGAGACCCAGTACTTC. The rearrangement uses TRBV5-1 and TRBJ2-5, with D tentatively TRBD1 (5 bases). CDR1 and CDR2 (germline): SGHRS, YFSETQ. V dropped 3 bases and J dropped 0 bases, with 12 bases sitting between them. The CDR3 runs to 15 residues.

This clonotype was counted at least ten times. The CDR3 protein is CASSHQGSRALHPGELFF. DNA of the CDR3: TGCGCCAGCAGCCACCAGGGTTCGCGGGCGTTGCACCCCGGGGAGCTGTTTTTT. This sequence joins TRBV5-1 and TRBJ2-2, with D perhaps assigned TRBD1 or TRBD2 (5 bases each). CDR3 length equals 18 residues. From germline, CDR1 is SGHRS and CDR2 YFSETQ. V lost 4 bases and J 6 bases, leaving 25 bases between the germline ends. Full variable domain (outside the CDR3, taken from reference TRBV5-1 and TRBJ2-2): KAGVTQTPRYLIKTRGQQVTLSCSPISGHRSVSWYQQTPGQGLQFLFEYFSETQRNKGNFPGRFSGRQFSNSRSEMNVSTLELGDSALYLCASSHQGSRALHPGELFFGEGSRLTVL.

This clonotype was counted many times. The chain carries TRBV12-3 or TRBV12-4 and TRBJ2-3; no firm D call. The CDR3 is made up of 14 amino acids. V was clipped by 3 bases and J by 1 base, with 8 bases between them. The CDR3 region has the DNA TGTGCCAGCAGTTTGAGCTACGGCACAGATACGCAGTATTTT. Its translation is CASSLSYGTDTQYF.